This entry features one TCR beta chain sequence. Its antigen is as yet unknown. This sample was included in a study of shared clonotypes between healthy human individuals. Study outcomes and limitations: Roughly 4.6% of naive CD4 clonotypes were common to several donors.

HIV-negative, healthy adults without recent acute infections or vaccinations were the donors. Germline loops: CDR1 SGHRS, CDR2 YFSETQ. Trimming shortened V by 0 bases and J by 4 bases, and 5 bases separated the two germline ends. The CDR3 length is 13 residues. Produced via immunoSEQ multiplex PCR; TCRdb's table is partial and in-frame only. The table records over a million clones, approximately 97% of them present only once. The rearrangement uses TRBV5-1 and TRBJ1-3; D not certain. Sequencing was carried out using naive CD4+ T cells sorted from blood. Specified subset: CD45RA+ positively selected. The clonotype comes from a man between 25 and 39 years old in good health. The CDR3 nucleotides are TGCGCCAGCAGCTTGGTTCTGGGAAACACCATATATTTT. Its protein is CASSLVLGNTIYF.